This T cell receptor (beta chain) was profiled in a study of cytomegalovirus exposure and HLA in healthy donors. Comment on this clone: The junction differs from germline at one of its ends, possibly a read error.

13 Jbeta primers and 60 Vbeta primers were used for the PCR. This table comes from immunoSEQ multiplex PCR, and its TCRdb copy is limited to in-frame clones, with some not included. The table lists tens of thousands of clones. The CDR3 sequence is 16 residues long. Germline-derived CDR1 and CDR2 are MNHEY and SVGAGI. This clonotype was obtained from a man over 45 in good health and CMV-seropositive. This chain links TRBV6-5 with TRBJ2-7; 9 positions agree with TRBD2. The sequenced material came from PBMCs. In nucleotides, the CDR3 is TGTGCCAGCAGTTACTCGGGCGGGAGGGCCCGTTACGCGCAGTACTTC. Translated: CASSYSGGRARYAQYF.